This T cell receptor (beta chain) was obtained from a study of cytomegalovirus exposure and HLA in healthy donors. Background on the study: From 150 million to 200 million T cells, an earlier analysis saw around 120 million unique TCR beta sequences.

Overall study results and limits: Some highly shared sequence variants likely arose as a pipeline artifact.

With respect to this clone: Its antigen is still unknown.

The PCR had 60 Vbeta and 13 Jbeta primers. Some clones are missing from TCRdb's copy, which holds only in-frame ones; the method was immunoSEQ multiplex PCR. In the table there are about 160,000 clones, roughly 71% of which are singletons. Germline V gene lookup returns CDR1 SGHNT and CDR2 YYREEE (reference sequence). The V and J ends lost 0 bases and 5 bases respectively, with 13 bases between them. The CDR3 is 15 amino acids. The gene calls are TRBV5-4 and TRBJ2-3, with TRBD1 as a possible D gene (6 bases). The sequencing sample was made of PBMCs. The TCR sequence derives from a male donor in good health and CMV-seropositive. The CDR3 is CASSLGGPQGDTQYF. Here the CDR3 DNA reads TGTGCCAGCAGCTTGGGGGGGCCTCAAGGAGATACGCAGTATTTT.